The TCR beta chain described here comes from a study of STAT5B mutations in CD4+ large granular lymphocyte leukemia. The study, taken as a whole, reports: No patients shared main leukemic clonotypes, though around 27% appeared at low frequency elsewhere. Without putative leukemic clones, patient CD4-sorted repertoires remained more clonal than healthy CD4+ repertoires.

Details on this clone: Its antigen is undetermined.

The V segment lost 5 bases and the J segment 6 bases; nucleotides outside the gene matches: 4. The CDR3 runs 12 residues. CDR1 and CDR2 (germline): SGHTA, FQGNSA. Sequencing was at survey level. Original methodology: Lowest detectable productive clonotype frequency was 2.59 x 10-5. Sequencing used immunoSEQ multiplex PCR; TCRdb keeps in-frame clones, though not all of them. For V, J and clone size, that table is used; D and trimming come from the DNA. In the table there are over 30,000 clones, roughly 81% of which are singletons. The chain recombines TRBV7-2 with TRBJ2-7, with 7 nucleotides matching TRBD2. Sequenced: CD4+ T cells from blood buffy coats. The TCR was taken from a human donor in good health. In DNA form, the CDR3 reads TGTGCCAGCAGCCGGCCGGGAGGCGAGCAGTACTTC. This sequence encodes CASSRPGGEQYF.